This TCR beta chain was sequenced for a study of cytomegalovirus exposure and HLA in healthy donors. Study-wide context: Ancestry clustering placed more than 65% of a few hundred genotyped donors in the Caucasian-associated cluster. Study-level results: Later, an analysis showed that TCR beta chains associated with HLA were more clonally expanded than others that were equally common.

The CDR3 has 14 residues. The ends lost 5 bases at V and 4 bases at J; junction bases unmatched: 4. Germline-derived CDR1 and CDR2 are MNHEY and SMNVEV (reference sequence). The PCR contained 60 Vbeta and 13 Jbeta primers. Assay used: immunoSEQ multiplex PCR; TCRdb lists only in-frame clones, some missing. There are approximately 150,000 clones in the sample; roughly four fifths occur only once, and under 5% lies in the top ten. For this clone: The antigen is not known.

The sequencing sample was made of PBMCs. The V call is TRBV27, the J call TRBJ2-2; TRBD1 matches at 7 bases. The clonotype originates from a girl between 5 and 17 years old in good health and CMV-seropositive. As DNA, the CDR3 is TGTGCCAGCAGTCCCTACAGGGGCACCGGGGAGCTGTTTTTT. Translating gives CASSPYRGTGELFF.